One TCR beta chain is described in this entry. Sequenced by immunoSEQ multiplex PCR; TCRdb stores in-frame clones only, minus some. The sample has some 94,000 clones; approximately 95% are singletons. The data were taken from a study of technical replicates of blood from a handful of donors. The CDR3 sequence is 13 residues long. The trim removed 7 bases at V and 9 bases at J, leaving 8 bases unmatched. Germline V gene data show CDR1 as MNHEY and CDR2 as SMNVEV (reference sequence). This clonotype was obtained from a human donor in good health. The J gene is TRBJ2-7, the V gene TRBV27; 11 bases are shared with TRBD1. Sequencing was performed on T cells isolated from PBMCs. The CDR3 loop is CASTPRGQGVQYF. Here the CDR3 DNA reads TGTGCCAGCACCCCTCGGGGACAGGGGGTGCAGTACTTC.